The rows below give T cell receptor beta chains drawn from one sample of a study of OX40 agonist ivuxolimab in advanced cancers. TCRdb keeps only in-frame clones here, not all; method: immunoSEQ multiplex PCR. There are about 76,000 clones in the sample; approximately 85% occur only once, and around 5.1% lies in the top ten. This sample comprised CD4+ or CD8+ T cells sorted from blood, obtained in a trial of the OX40 agonist ivuxolimab. Receptors originate from an adult with an advanced solid tumor such as melanoma, head and neck, liver or kidney cancer. Each CDR3 is given with its conserved first and last residue. Each record gives: J gene, clone size, D gene, V gene, CDR3 DNA, CDR3 protein. A D gene is named only where the DNA matches it firmly. Clone size is given for some rows only: seen once, a few or many times, or a class if the clone is expanded.

J: TRBJ1-3
size: NA
D: NA
V: TRBV5-5
DNA: TGTGCCAGCACCGTTGGAGACAGATCTGGAAACACCATATATTTT
CDR3: CASTVGDRSGNTIYF

J: TRBJ2-5
size: NA
D: TRBD2
V: TRBV9
DNA: TGTGCCAGCAGCGTAGGAGGGAGGGCCCAAGAGACCCAGTACTTC
CDR3: CASSVGGRAQETQYF

J: TRBJ1-1
size: once
D: NA
V: TRBV9
DNA: TGTGCCAGCAGCGCTTTCGAAATGAACACTGAAGCTTTCTTT
CDR3: CASSAFEMNTEAFF

J: TRBJ1-1
size: NA
D: NA
V: TRBV5-1
DNA: TGCGCCAGCAGCTTGGAGGGCGGAGACACTGAAGCTTTCTTT
CDR3: CASSLEGGDTEAFF

J: TRBJ1-2
size: NA
D: NA
V: TRBV29-1
DNA: TGCAGCGTTCTTGGGAGGGGTGCCTATGGCTACACCTTC
CDR3: CSVLGRGAYGYTF

J: TRBJ2-5
size: NA
D: NA
V: TRBV5-1
DNA: TGCGCCAGCAGCTTGCCCCCTCAAGAGACCCAGTACTTC
CDR3: CASSLPPQETQYF

J: TRBJ1-6
size: NA
D: NA
V: TRBV6-6
DNA: TGTGCCAGCAGTCTCCCCGGGTCACGGAATTCACCCCTCCACTTT
CDR3: CASSLPGSRNSPLHF

J: TRBJ2-7
size: many
D: TRBD2
V: TRBV7-8
DNA: TGTGCCAGCAGCCCACTAGCGGTATCTTCCTACGAGCAGTACTTC
CDR3: CASSPLAVSSYEQYF

J: TRBJ1-2
size: NA
D: NA
V: TRBV7-9
DNA: TGTGCCAGCAGCCCCTGGACAGAATATGGCTACACCTTC
CDR3: CASSPWTEYGYTF

J: TRBJ1-1
size: NA
D: NA
V: TRBV2
DNA: TGTGCCAGCAGCGGACAGAACACTGAAGCTTTCTTT
CDR3: CASSGQNTEAFF

J: TRBJ2-3
size: few
D: NA
V: TRBV21-1
DNA: TGTGCCAGCAGCAAAGACCCTAATGGCGGGGGGATGACAGATACGCAGTATTTT
CDR3: CASSKDPNGGGMTDTQYF

J: TRBJ2-6
size: NA
D: TRBD1
V: TRBV2
DNA: TGTGCCAGCAGTGAAGAGAGGACAGGGGGCTATGGGGCCAACGTCCTGACTTTC
CDR3: CASSEERTGGYGANVLTF

J: TRBJ1-2
size: NA
D: NA
V: TRBV7-2
DNA: TGTGCCAGCAGCCTGGACAGTAACTATGGCTACACCTTC
CDR3: CASSLDSNYGYTF

J: TRBJ1-2
size: NA
D: NA
V: TRBV6-1
DNA: TGTGCCAGCAGTGAATTCACAGCCAAAAGAGGTTACCGCTACACCTTC
CDR3: CASSEFTAKRGYRYTF

J: TRBJ2-3
size: NA
D: NA
V: TRBV9
DNA: TGTGCCAGCAGCGTGTGGGGGCGCTTCGCAGATACGCAGTATTTT
CDR3: CASSVWGRFADTQYF

J: TRBJ2-7
size: NA
D: TRBD1
V: TRBV4-1
DNA: TGCGCCAGCAGCCAGAAGGGACAGGGCTCCTACGAGCAGTACTTC
CDR3: CASSQKGQGSYEQYF

J: TRBJ2-1
size: NA
D: NA
V: TRBV15
DNA: TGTGCCACCAGCAGAGAGTCGGGACTTCCTGAGCAGTTCTTC
CDR3: CATSRESGLPEQFF

J: TRBJ2-1
size: NA
D: TRBD1
V: TRBV6-5
DNA: TGTGCCAGCAGTTCACCGGGACAGCCTAACAATGAGCAGTTCTTC
CDR3: CASSSPGQPNNEQFF

J: TRBJ2-3
size: NA
D: TRBD2
V: TRBV7-3
DNA: TGTGCCAGCAGCTTAGAAGCGGGAGGGCCCTTCACAGATACGCAGTATTTT
CDR3: CASSLEAGGPFTDTQYF

J: TRBJ1-4
size: NA
D: NA
V: TRBV9
DNA: TGTGCCAGCAGCGTAGAGGGGGGCTGGAGTGAAAAACTGTTTTTT
CDR3: CASSVEGGWSEKLFF

J: TRBJ2-6
size: NA
D: NA
V: TRBV4-2
DNA: TGTGCCAGCAGCCCCCGACCGGCCTCTGGGGCCAACGTCCTGACTTTC
CDR3: CASSPRPASGANVLTF

J: TRBJ1-3
size: NA
D: NA
V: TRBV5-1
DNA: TGCGCCAGCAGCTTGGCCGTGGGGGGCGGACACACCATATATTTT
CDR3: CASSLAVGGGHTIYF